These 13 T cell receptor beta chains came from one sample sequenced in a study of blood T cell repertoires in COVID-19 (dated by TCRdb to the early 2020s). To prepare the library, the immunoSEQ multiplex PCR assay was applied. This immuneACCESS table, as held by TCRdb, lists in-frame sequences with V and J called but not all clones. Of the missing ones, under half trace to an unresolved V gene in checked studies; the others have no known cause. The sample records more than 200,000 clones, roughly 90% of which are singletons. 3.5% to 4.5% of the sample is held by the ten biggest clonotypes. Sequencing was performed on PBMCs or T cells enriched from blood (not recorded which). The receptors were gathered from a woman in her 30s with acute COVID-19.

The chain employs TRBV6-5 and TRBJ2-1; 8 bases agree with TRBD2. The CDR3 covers 11 residues. V lost 10 bases to trimming and J lost 14 bases; unmatched junction nucleotides: 10. Germline-derived CDR1 and CDR2 are MNHEY and SVGAGI. In DNA form, the CDR3 reads TGTGCCACCTCAATTGGGACTAGAGAGTTCTTC. Amino acids: CATSIGTREFF.

The genes are TRBV18 and TRBJ1-4; TRBD1 matches at 11 bases. The CDR3 is made up of 17 amino acids. The ends lost 3 bases at V and 4 bases at J; junction bases unmatched: 7. Germline V lookup: CDR1 KGHSH, CDR2 LQKENI. The CDR3 nucleotides are TGTGCCAGCTCACCGGGACAGGGGGTTCGTGGTAATGAAAAACTGTTTTTT. Protein sequence: CASSPGQGVRGNEKLFF.

This rearrangement joins TRBV2 to TRBJ2-7; 14 nucleotides align to TRBD2. V trimming: 3 bases; J trimming: 3 bases; junction bases outside the gene matches: 7. Germline assignment: CDR1 SNHLY and CDR2 FYNNEI. This CDR3 spans 17 amino acids. The CDR3 coding sequence is TGTGCCAGCAGTGAGGGACTAGCGGGGGCCTCAAACTACGAGCAGTACTTC. Translation gives CASSEGLAGASNYEQYF.

This chain connects TRBV18 to TRBJ2-3; 7 nucleotides agree with TRBD1. Trimming removed 3 bases from V and 6 bases from J; junction bases left unmatched: 9. Germline loops: CDR1 KGHSH, CDR2 LQKENI. The CDR3 runs to 15 residues. CDR3 in DNA: TGTGCCAGCTCACCTGGAGCAGGGGGTAGGGATACGCAGTATTTT. Translated: CASSPGAGGRDTQYF.

This chain connects TRBV25-1 to TRBJ1-3, with D perhaps matching TRBD1 (5 bases). The CDR3 consists of 16 residues. V dropped 4 bases and J dropped 0 bases, with 13 bases sitting between them. In germline, CDR1 is MGHDK, CDR2 SYGVNS. This CDR3 reads CASSGGTLSSGNTIYF. CDR3 sequence (DNA): TGTGCCAGCAGTGGTGGGACTCTCAGCTCTGGAAACACCATATATTTT. Drawing the rest from reference TRBV25-1 and TRBJ1-3, the complete variable domain is EADIYQTPRYLVIGTGKKITLECSQTMGHDKMYWYQQDPGMELHLIHYSYGVNSTEKGDLSSESTVSRIRTEHFPLTLESARPSHTSQYLCASSGGTLSSGNTIYFGEGSWLTVV.

V gene TRBV21-1 combines with J gene TRBJ1-5. TRBV21-1 is noted as a pseudogene. This CDR3 spans 15 amino acids. Here the CDR3 DNA reads TGTGCCAGCAATGAGGAGACTTATAGCAATCAGCCCCAGCATTTT. Translating gives CASNEETYSNQPQHF.

CDR3 in DNA: TGTGCCAGCAGTGACGGAGGGGGCAATCAGCCCCAGCATTTT. This encodes CASSDGGGNQPQHF. V usage is TRBV25-1 and J usage is TRBJ1-5, with D possibly TRBD1 on 5 matching bases. The CDR3 runs to 14 residues. Trimming took 3 bases from V and 2 from J, leaving 8 bases between them. Germline loops: CDR1 MGHDK, CDR2 SYGVNS.

The chain carries TRBV9 and TRBJ2-2, with D possibly TRBD2 on 6 matching bases. Per the germline V gene, CDR1 is SGDLS and CDR2 is YYNGEE. The germline V and J ends were trimmed by 2 bases and 6 bases, with 20 bases remaining between them. The CDR3 sequence is 17 residues long. The CDR3 bases are TGTGCCAGCAGCGTGAGGGACTCACACGGGCTTCCCGGGGAGCTGTTTTTT. This gives the protein CASSVRDSHGLPGELFF.

The J gene is TRBJ2-5, the V gene TRBV7-6, with D uncertain. V lost 3 bases and J lost 0, with 11 bases in between. This CDR3 has 15 amino acids. The germline V gene encodes CDR1 SGHVS and CDR2 FNYEAQ. The CDR3 DNA follows: TGTGCCAGCAGCTTTTACCAGAAGTACCAAGAGACCCAGTACTTC. Translating gives CASSFYQKYQETQYF.

This clone has more than one count but fewer than ten. V gene TRBV5-8 combines with J gene TRBJ1-1; TRBD1 matches 8 bases. CDR3 length: 14 residues. CDR1 and CDR2 from the germline V gene are SGHTS and YDEGEE. V gave up 2 bases and J gave up 6 bases; unmatched junction bases: 6. The CDR3, as DNA: TGTGCCAGCAGCTTCGGACAGGGAACCGCTGAAGCTTTCTTT. It is translated as CASSFGQGTAEAFF.

J is TRBJ1-6 and V is TRBV11-3; the match to TRBD1 covers 7 bases. V lost 6 bases to trimming and J lost 8 bases; unmatched junction nucleotides: 10. Germline CDR1 and CDR2: SGHNT and YENEEA. The CDR3 sequence is 15 residues long. The CDR3 coding sequence is TGTGCCAGCAGTTCCCAGACAGGGAAGGATTCACCCCTCCACTTT. Its translation: CASSSQTGKDSPLHF. The whole variable domain, remainder taken from reference TRBV11-3 and TRBJ1-6, is EAGVVQSPRYKIIEKKQPVAFWCNPISGHNTLYWYLQNLGQGPELLIRYENEEAVDDSQLPKDRFSAERLKGVDSTLKIQPAELGDSAVYLCASSSQTGKDSPLHFGNGTRLTVT.

V usage is TRBV27 and J usage is TRBJ2-3, with 14 positions matching TRBD2. Germline V lookup: CDR1 MNHEY, CDR2 SMNVEV (reference sequence). CDR3 length: 17 amino acids. Trimming at V came to 5 bases and at J to 6 bases, leaving 10 bases not matched to a gene. The DNA of the CDR3 is TGTGCCAGCAGTCCCCTGGGACTAGCGGGGGTCTCTGATACGCAGTATTTT. Translating it yields CASSPLGLAGVSDTQYF.

This clone was seen just once. The gene calls are TRBV19 and TRBJ1-5; D unclear. The CDR3 is made up of 15 amino acids. V dropped 4 bases and J dropped 0 bases, with 10 bases sitting between them. Looked up from germline, CDR1 is LNHDA and CDR2 is SQIVND (reference sequence). For the CDR3, the DNA is TGTGCCAGTAGTACCCCAGGTGATAGCAATCAGCCCCAGCATTTT. This codes for CASSTPGDSNQPQHF.